A single TCR beta chain is shown here with its context. The antigen is not known. This entry comes from a study of cytomegalovirus exposure and HLA in healthy donors. Germline-derived CDR1 and CDR2 are KGHSH and LQKENI. V gave up 2 bases and J gave up 5 bases, with 15 bases separating them. The CDR3 has 16 amino acids. Study-wide results and caveats: Most of the TCR beta V segments (in an earlier analysis) were productive either about 87% or about 30% of the time.

It was with 60 Vbeta and 13 Jbeta primers that the PCR ran. Clones were sequenced by immunoSEQ multiplex PCR, and TCRdb holds only the in-frame ones, with some missing. The sample comprises 210,000 or so clones, around 80% of which are singletons, and 15% to 17% rests with the top ten. The rearrangement uses TRBV18 and TRBJ2-2; D is perhaps TRBD1 (6 bases). Specimen: PBMCs. The sequence derives from a middle-aged man in good health and CMV-seronegative. CDR3 nucleotides: TGTGCCAGCTCACCATTGACAGGAATAGGGACCGGGGAGCTGTTTTTT. It encodes CASSPLTGIGTGELFF.